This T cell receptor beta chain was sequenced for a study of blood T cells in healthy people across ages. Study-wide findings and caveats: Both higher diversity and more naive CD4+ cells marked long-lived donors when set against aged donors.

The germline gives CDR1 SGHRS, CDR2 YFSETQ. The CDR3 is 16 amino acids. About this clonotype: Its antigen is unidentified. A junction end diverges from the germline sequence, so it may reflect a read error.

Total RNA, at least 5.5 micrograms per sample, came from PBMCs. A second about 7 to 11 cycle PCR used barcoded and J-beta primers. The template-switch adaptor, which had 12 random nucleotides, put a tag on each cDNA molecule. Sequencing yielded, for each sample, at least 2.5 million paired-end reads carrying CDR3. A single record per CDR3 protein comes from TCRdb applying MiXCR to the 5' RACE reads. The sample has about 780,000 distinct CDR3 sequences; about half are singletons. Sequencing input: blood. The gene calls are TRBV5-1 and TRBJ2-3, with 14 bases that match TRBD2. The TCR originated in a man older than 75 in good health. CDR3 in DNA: TGCACCAGCAGCTCGGGACTAGCGGGAGTGGCAGATACGCAGTATTTT. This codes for CTSSSGLAGVADTQYF.